These 3 T cell receptor beta chains were sequenced from one sample in a study of tissue T cells after allogeneic stem cell transplantation (dated by TCRdb to between 2022 and 2023). The protocol used for the library was the immunoSEQ multiplex PCR assay. Held by TCRdb, this immuneACCESS table contains in-frame sequences only and omits some clones. Under half of the omission traces to an unresolved V gene where checked; the cause of the rest is unknown. The sample table records fewer than 30,000 clones; more than 60% of these occur just once. The biggest ten clones account for less than 10% of the sample. Read against the paper, the sample's time point label means: human tissue collected at research (rapid) autopsy. The material sequenced was tissue from the ileum, taken at autopsy. Every receptor here comes from a female donor of 60 years or more with lung cancer.

This chain uses TRBV9 with TRBJ2-7; the D gene is possibly TRBD1 (7 bases). Per the germline V gene, CDR1 is SGDLS and CDR2 is YYNGEE. CDR3 length equals 14 residues. V lost 4 bases, J lost 1 base, and 12 bases lay in between. The CDR3 nucleotides read TGTGCCAGCAGCCCAGGGGGGATTTCCTACGAGCAGTACTTC. It encodes CASSPGGISYEQYF.

This sequence joins TRBV20-1 and TRBJ2-3; 11 nucleotides agree with TRBD2. The CDR3 spans 16 residues. The V gene end was trimmed by 3 bases and the J gene end by 1 base; junction bases not matched to a gene: 6. Germline CDR1 reads DFQATT; CDR2 reads SNEGSKA (reference sequence). CDR3 nucleotide sequence: TGCAGTGCTAGTGCCCCGGGACTAGCGGGCACAGATACGCAGTATTTT. Translated: CSASAPGLAGTDTQYF.

V and J are TRBV7-2 and TRBJ2-3, with D uncertain. The V and J ends lost 5 bases and 5 bases respectively, with 11 bases between them. The CDR3 consists of 13 residues. In germline, CDR1 is SGHTA, CDR2 FQGNSA. CDR3 in amino acids: CASSPLSVDTQYF. The CDR3, as DNA: TGTGCCAGCAGCCCCCTGTCCGTAGATACGCAGTATTTT.